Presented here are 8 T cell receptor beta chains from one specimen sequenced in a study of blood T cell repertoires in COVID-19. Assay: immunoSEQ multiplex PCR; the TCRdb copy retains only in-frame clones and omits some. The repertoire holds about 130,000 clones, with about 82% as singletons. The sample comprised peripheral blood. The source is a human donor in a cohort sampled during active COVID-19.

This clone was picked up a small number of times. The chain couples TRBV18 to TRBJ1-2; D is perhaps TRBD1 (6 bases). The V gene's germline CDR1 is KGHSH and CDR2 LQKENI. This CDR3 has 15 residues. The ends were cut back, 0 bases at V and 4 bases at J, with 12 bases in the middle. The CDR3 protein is CASSPPNRAAYGYTF. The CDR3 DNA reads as TGTGCCAGCTCACCACCAAACAGGGCCGCCTATGGCTACACCTTC. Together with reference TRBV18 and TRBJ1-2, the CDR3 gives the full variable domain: NAGVMQNPRHLVRRRGQEARLRCSPMKGHSHVYWYRQLPEEGLKFMVYLQKENIIDESGMPKERFSAEFPKEGPSILRIQQVVRGDSAAYFCASSPPNRAAYGYTFGSGTRLTVV.

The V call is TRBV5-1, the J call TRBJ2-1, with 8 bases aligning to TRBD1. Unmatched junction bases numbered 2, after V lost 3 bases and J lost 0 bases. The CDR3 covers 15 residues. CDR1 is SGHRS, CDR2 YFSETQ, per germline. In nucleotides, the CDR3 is TGCGCCAGCAGCTCCGGACAGGGCTCCTACAATGAGCAGTTCTTC. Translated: CASSSGQGSYNEQFF.

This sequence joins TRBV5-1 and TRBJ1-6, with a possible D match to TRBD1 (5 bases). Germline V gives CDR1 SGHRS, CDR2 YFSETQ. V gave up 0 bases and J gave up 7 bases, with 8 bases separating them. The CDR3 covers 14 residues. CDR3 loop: CASSLVGVNSPLHF. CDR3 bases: TGCGCCAGCAGCTTGGTAGGGGTCAATTCACCCCTCCACTTT.

Here the CDR3 DNA reads TGTGCCAGCAGAGCGGGACTAGCGGGCTTCTACCAAGAGACCCAGTACTTC. Translating gives CASRAGLAGFYQETQYF. V gene TRBV5-8 combines with J gene TRBJ2-5, with 12 bases fitting TRBD2. The CDR3 spans 17 residues. Germline V gene sequence: CDR1 SGHTS, CDR2 YDEGEE. The trim removed 5 bases at V and 0 bases at J, leaving 8 bases unmatched.

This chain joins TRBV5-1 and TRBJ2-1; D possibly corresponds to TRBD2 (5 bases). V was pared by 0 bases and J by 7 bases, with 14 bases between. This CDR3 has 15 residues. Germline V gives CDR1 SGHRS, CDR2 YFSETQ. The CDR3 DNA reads TGCGCCAGCAGCTTGGCTCTATCGGGCGGGAATGAGCAGTTCTTC. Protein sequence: CASSLALSGGNEQFF.

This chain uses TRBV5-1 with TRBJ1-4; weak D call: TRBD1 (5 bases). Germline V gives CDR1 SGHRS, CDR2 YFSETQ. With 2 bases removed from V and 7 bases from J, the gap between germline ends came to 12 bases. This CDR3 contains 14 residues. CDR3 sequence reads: CASSFGGDGEKLFF. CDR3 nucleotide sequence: TGCGCCAGCAGCTTCGGAGGGGACGGTGAAAAACTGTTTTTT.

CDR3 nucleotide sequence: TGTGCCAGCAGCGTAGCACTAGCGGGATACGAGCAGTACTTC. It specifies CASSVALAGYEQYF. The chain is built from TRBV9 and TRBJ2-7; 10 bases are shared with TRBD2. The junction had 1 base not matched to a gene; V was cut back by 0 bases and J by 4 bases. Per germline, CDR1 SGDLS and CDR2 YYNGEE. The CDR3 covers 14 residues.

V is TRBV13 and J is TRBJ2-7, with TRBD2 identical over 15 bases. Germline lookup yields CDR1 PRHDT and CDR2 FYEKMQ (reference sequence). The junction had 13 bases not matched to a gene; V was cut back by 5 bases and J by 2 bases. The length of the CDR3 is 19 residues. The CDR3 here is CASSLGRAGTSGRTYEQYF. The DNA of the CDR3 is TGTGCCAGCAGCCTTGGCAGGGCCGGGACTAGCGGGAGGACCTACGAGCAGTACTTC.